The 10 T cell receptor beta chains listed next were all sequenced from one sample in a study of response to subunit inactivated influenza vaccine. Each CDR3 protein gets one entry after TCRdb re-called the RT-PCR reads with MiXCR. Seen here are roughly 650,000 distinct CDR3 sequences, approximately 14% observed once, and the top ten hold roughly 12%. Sequences were derived from PBMCs from blood, sampled 11 to 12 days after vaccination. The receptors stem from a man aged 50 to 60 who received an inactivated influenza vaccine.

The V call is TRBV7-3, the J call TRBJ2-3; D is uncertain. The germline CDR1 and CDR2 sequences are SGHTA and FQGTGA. Trimming shortened V by 2 bases and J by 5 bases, and 8 bases separated the two germline ends. The CDR3 totals 13 residues. The DNA for the CDR3 is TGTGCCAGCAGCTTAGGGTACGGAGATACGCAGTATTTT. It yields the protein CASSLGYGDTQYF.

The chain links TRBV11-3 to TRBJ2-2; D is undetermined. Trimming pared 5 bases from V and 6 bases from J, leaving 16 bases between. CDR1 and CDR2 (germline): SGHNT, YENEEA. CDR3 length equals 15 residues. DNA for the CDR3: TGTGCCAGCAGCCCCCGTTCCAGCCAAGCCGGGGAGCTGTTTTTT. It yields the protein CASSPRSSQAGELFF.

The chain combines TRBV5-1 with TRBJ2-3, with 8 bases aligning to TRBD2. This CDR3 is built from 14 residues. The germline V gene encodes CDR1 SGHRS and CDR2 YFSETQ. Trimming took 4 bases from V and 3 from J; bases not matched to a gene: 4. The CDR3 spells CASSGGLETDTQYF. The DNA for the CDR3 is TGCGCCAGCAGCGGGGGACTAGAAACAGATACGCAGTATTTT.

Here the CDR3 reads CASSQDYRGGVAKNIQYF. The CDR3 coding sequence is TGTGCCAGCAGCCAAGATTATAGGGGTGGGGTAGCCAAAAACATTCAGTACTTC. V usage is TRBV4-2 and J usage is TRBJ2-4; D perhaps matches TRBD1 (5 bases). Germline CDR1 is LGHNA and CDR2 is YNFKEQ. The CDR3 is 18 residues long. Trimming took 0 bases from V and 0 from J, leaving 15 bases between them.

This sequence joins TRBV7-9 and TRBJ1-1; D remains unclear. Germline V lookup: CDR1 SEHNR, CDR2 FQNEAQ (reference sequence). The CDR3 totals 14 residues. Trimming cost V 5 bases and J 6 bases, with 16 bases left between them. The CDR3 nucleotides are TGTGCCAGCAGCACCCGTACCCGAGGCGCTGAAGCTTTCTTT. Encoded protein: CASSTRTRGAEAFF.

V usage is TRBV20-1 and J usage is TRBJ2-5; D is perhaps TRBD2 (6 bases). The V end was cut by 3 bases, the J end by 0 bases, with 11 bases between. The CDR3 spans 14 residues. Germline assignment: CDR1 DFQATT and CDR2 SNEGSKA (reference sequence). The CDR3, as DNA: TGCAGTGCTAGCGGAGGGGCGTACCAAGAGACCCAGTACTTC. This gives the protein CSASGGAYQETQYF.

The sample holds many counts of this clonotype. This chain uses TRBV12-3 or TRBV12-4 with TRBJ1-6; 10 nucleotides align to TRBD1. V gave up 3 bases and J gave up 8 bases; unmatched junction bases: 4. This CDR3 comprises 15 residues. The CDR3 DNA reads TGTGCCAGCAGTTTTGCGGACAGGGGGTATTCACCCCTCCACTTT. This encodes CASSFADRGYSPLHF.

This clonotype was counted only a few times. The chain is built from TRBV20-1 and TRBJ2-4; D is ambiguous. This CDR3 has 11 amino acids. CDR1 is DFQATT and CDR2 is SNEGSKA in the germline V gene (reference sequence). V lost 0 bases, J lost 9 bases, and 6 bases lay in between. CDR3 DNA: TGCAGTGCTAGAGATCGGAGCATTCAGTACTTC. Translation gives CSARDRSIQYF.

The chain couples TRBV28 to TRBJ2-1, with 7 nucleotides matching TRBD2. The V segment lost 3 bases and the J segment 9 bases; nucleotides outside the gene matches: 8. Looked up from germline, CDR1 is MDHEN and CDR2 is SYDVKM. The CDR3 extends over 14 amino acids. The CDR3 loop is CASSFSGGGGEQFF. The CDR3 DNA sequence: TGTGCCAGCAGTTTTTCGGGGGGAGGAGGTGAGCAGTTCTTC.

The chain links TRBV14 to TRBJ2-2, with no clear D. In germline, CDR1 is SGHDN, CDR2 FVKESK. The CDR3 runs to 13 residues. V was shortened by 7 bases and J by 4 bases, with 10 bases between the two germline ends. The CDR3 protein is CASNQHGTGELFF. The CDR3 DNA reads TGTGCCAGCAATCAACACGGCACCGGGGAGCTGTTTTTT.